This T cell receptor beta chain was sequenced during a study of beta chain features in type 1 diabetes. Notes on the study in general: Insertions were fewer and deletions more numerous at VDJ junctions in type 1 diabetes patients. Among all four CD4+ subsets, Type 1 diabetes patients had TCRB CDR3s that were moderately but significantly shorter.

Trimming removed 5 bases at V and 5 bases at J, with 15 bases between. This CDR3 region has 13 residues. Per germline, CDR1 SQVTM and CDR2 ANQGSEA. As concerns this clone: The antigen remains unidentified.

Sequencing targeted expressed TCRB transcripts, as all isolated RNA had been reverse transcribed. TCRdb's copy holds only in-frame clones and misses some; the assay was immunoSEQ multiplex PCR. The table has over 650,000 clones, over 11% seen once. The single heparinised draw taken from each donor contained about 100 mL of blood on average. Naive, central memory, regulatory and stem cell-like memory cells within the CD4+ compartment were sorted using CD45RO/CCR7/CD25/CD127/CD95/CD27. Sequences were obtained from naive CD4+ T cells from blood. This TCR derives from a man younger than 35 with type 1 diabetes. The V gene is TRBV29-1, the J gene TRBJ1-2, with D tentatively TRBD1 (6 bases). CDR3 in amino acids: CSVRRGNGYGYTF. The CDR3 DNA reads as TGCAGCGTTCGCAGGGGAAATGGGTATGGCTACACCTTC.